This T cell receptor beta chain was sequenced in a study of metastatic and nonmetastatic thyroid tumors. As for the study in general: Malignant and benign thyroid patients had repertoires compared in peripheral blood and tumor or nodule tissue. Points from the study as a whole: Versus benign nodules, malignant thyroid tumors reportedly had significantly higher TCR beta diversity, in blood and tumor.

Germline V gene sequence: CDR1 SQVTM, CDR2 ANQGSEA. The CDR3 covers 17 residues. Trimming left V 6 bases short and J 0 bases short, with 21 bases between. In this sample, this clone turned up many times. As yet, its antigen is unknown. The entire patient cohort was treatment-naive prior to thyroid surgery. In the original processing: Variation in CDR3 across clinicopathological groups served as the basis for constructing a distant-metastasis classifier in papillary thyroid cancer. TCRdb re-called the PCR reads via MiXCR. Clone size and V and J calls follow TCRdb, not the original study. The sample consists of over 40,000 clones, over 9.5% of them appearing once.

This chain connects TRBV29-1 to TRBJ2-1; tentatively, D is TRBD1 (6 bases). Material: blood. The sequence was collected from a female donor with papillary thyroid cancer or a benign thyroid nodule (not recorded which). Some clones in this sample may be carry-over from other donors' samples. CDR3 nucleotides: TGCAGCGTCCCCCAGGGGCAGGGCGAGAGCTCCTACAATGAGCAGTTCTTC. Encoded protein: CSVPQGQGESSYNEQFF.